The 16 T cell receptor beta chains in this list originate from one sample, sequenced in a study of T cells expressing NK-cell markers. From the 5' RACE reads, TCRdb lists one entry per CDR3 protein and no DNA. The data show tens of thousands of distinct CDR3 sequences, and the top ten clones hold approximately 60%. Source material: blood T cells: a sorted CD56 or NKG2C T cell subset, CD4+ or CD8+ T cells, or bulk PBMC T cells (not recorded which). The receptors were gathered from a woman aged 18 to 69 in good health.

The chain links TRBV3-1 to TRBJ2-5. CDR1 and CDR2 (germline): LGHDT, YNNKEL (reference sequence). The CDR3 has 14 residues. This CDR3 reads CASSQDDGEETQYF.

The chain carries TRBV9 and TRBJ2-1. The CDR3 runs 14 residues. Germline V CDR1 and CDR2: SGDLS, YYNGEE. CDR3 region: CASSTGRVRDEQFF.

This chain connects TRBV9 to TRBJ2-1. CDR1 and CDR2 from the germline V gene are SGDLS and YYNGEE. The CDR3 runs to 13 residues. The CDR3: CASSVVSGNEQFF.

This chain's CDR3 is CASTPGGGTDTQYF. This rearrangement joins TRBV12-3 or TRBV12-4 to TRBJ2-3; TCRdb returns TRBD1, unconfirmable since there is no DNA. CDR3 length: 14 residues.

This sequence joins TRBV7-9 and TRBJ1-1; TCRdb's D call of TRBD1 is untestable without DNA. Germline V gene lookup returns CDR1 SEHNR and CDR2 FQNEAQ (reference sequence). The CDR3 extends over 14 amino acids. CDR3 sequence reads: CASSLGTVNTEAFF.

The chain links TRBV7-9 to TRBJ2-7; TCRdb's D call, TRBD2, is unchecked because there is no DNA. Germline loops: CDR1 SEHNR, CDR2 FQNEAQ (reference sequence). The CDR3 is 16 residues long. The CDR3 reads CASSLVGTSGLYEQYF.

The CDR3: CASSLASGGGEQFF. The chain uses TRBV11-2 and TRBJ2-1; TCRdb indicates TRBD2, and absent DNA this call remains unverified. CDR3 length: 14 amino acids. CDR1 and CDR2 from the germline V gene are SGHAT and FQNNGV.

The chain is built from TRBV27 and TRBJ2-1; TCRdb gives TRBD2 as the D gene, but with no DNA this cannot be confirmed. The CDR3 is made up of 16 amino acids. CDR1 MNHEY and CDR2 SMNVEV come from the germline V gene (reference sequence). CDR3 sequence reads: CASSLNSGRPYNEQFF.

The gene calls are TRBV7-9 and TRBJ2-5. This CDR3 is built from 14 residues. Per the germline V gene, CDR1 is SEHNR and CDR2 is FQNEAQ (reference sequence). CDR3 sequence: CASSLVGLQETQYF.

This rearrangement joins TRBV3-1 to TRBJ1-2; TCRdb indicates TRBD1, and absent DNA this call remains unverified. There are 18 residues in the CDR3. Germline CDR1 and CDR2: LGHDT and YNNKEL (reference sequence). The CDR3 protein is CASSQEDSTGGSNYGYTF.

This chain connects TRBV25-1 to TRBJ2-3; the TCRdb D gene call, TRBD1, has no DNA to confirm it. CDR3 size: 14 residues. Germline V gene lookup returns CDR1 MGHDK and CDR2 SYGVNS. CDR3 amino acids: CASSQGDLTDTQYF.

This chain joins TRBV4-1 and TRBJ2-1; the D call from TCRdb, TRBD2, cannot be confirmed without DNA. The CDR3 spans 19 residues. Germline-derived CDR1 and CDR2 are MGHRA and YSYEKL. The CDR3: CASSHNTDIAGALYNEQFF.

The CDR3: CASSLRQGNYGYTF. V usage is TRBV5-1 and J usage is TRBJ1-2; the D call of TRBD1 rests on TCRdb alone, since no DNA is present to check it. The length of the CDR3 is 14 residues. The germline CDR1 and CDR2 sequences are SGHRS and YFSETQ.

The chain uses TRBV12-3 or TRBV12-4 and TRBJ2-7; the D call of TRBD1 rests on TCRdb alone, since no DNA is present to check it. There are 17 residues in the CDR3. Here the CDR3 reads CASSPEVQWVPTYEQYF.

V gene TRBV29-1 combines with J gene TRBJ1-2; the D gene TCRdb calls, TRBD1, cannot be checked with no DNA. The CDR3 is 19 amino acids. CDR1 SQVTM and CDR2 ANQGSEA come from the germline V gene. The CDR3 sequence: CSVVSRSRDRGPQNYGYTF.

The V gene is TRBV2, the J gene TRBJ1-3. The germline V gene encodes CDR1 SNHLY and CDR2 FYNNEI. CDR3 length: 14 residues. The CDR3 sequence: CASNLYRAGNTIYF.